This TCR beta chain stems from a study of radiotherapy plus CTLA-4 blockade in lung cancer. Germline V CDR1 and CDR2: SGHAT, FQNNGV. V lost 0 bases and J lost 4; bases outside the gene matches: 11. There are 18 residues in the CDR3. Generated by immunoSEQ multiplex PCR, the TCRdb table keeps only in-frame clones and is missing some. The sample records around 80,000 clones, around 76% being singletons. The origin of this receptor is a human donor with non-small cell lung cancer whose response to radiotherapy plus ipilimumab could not be evaluated. Some clones in this sample may be carry-over from other donors' samples. The chain joins TRBV11-2 to TRBJ2-1, with 8 bases fitting TRBD2. This specimen consisted of peripheral blood, obtained from a patient treated with radiotherapy plus ipilimumab. CDR3 in DNA: TGTGCCAGCAGCTTAGACGGCCGATGGAGCGGGGGTTACAATGAGCAGTTCTTC. Encoded protein: CASSLDGRWSGGYNEQFF.